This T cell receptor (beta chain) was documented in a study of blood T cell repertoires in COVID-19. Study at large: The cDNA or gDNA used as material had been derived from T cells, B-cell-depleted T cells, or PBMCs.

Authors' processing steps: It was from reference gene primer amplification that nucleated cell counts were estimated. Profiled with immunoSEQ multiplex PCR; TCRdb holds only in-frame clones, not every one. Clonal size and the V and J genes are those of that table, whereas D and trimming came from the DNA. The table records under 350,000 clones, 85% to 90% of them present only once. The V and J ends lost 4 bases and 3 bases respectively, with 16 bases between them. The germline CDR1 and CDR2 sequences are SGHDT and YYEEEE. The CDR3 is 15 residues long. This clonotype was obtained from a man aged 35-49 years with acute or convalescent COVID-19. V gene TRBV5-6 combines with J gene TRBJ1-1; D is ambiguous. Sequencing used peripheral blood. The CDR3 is CASSLAGYPYTEAFF. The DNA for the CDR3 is TGTGCCAGCAGCCTGGCAGGATATCCTTACACTGAAGCTTTCTTT.